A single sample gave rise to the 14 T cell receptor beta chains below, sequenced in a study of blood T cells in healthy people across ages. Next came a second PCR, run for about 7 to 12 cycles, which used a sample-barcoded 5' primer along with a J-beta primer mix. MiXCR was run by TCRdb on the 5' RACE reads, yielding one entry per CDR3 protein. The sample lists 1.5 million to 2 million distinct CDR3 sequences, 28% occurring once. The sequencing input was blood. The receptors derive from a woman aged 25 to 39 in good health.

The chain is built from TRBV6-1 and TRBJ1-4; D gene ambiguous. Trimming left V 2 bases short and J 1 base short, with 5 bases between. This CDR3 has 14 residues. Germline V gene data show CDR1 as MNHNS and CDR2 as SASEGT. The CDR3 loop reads CASSEFLTNEKLFF. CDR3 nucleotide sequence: TGTGCCAGCAGTGAATTCCTAACTAATGAAAAACTGTTTTTT.

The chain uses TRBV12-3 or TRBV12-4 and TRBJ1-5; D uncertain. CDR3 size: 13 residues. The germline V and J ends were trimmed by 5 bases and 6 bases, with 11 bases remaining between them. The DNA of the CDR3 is TGTGCCAGCAGTGCCGGCCGGGGTCAGCCCCAGCATTTT. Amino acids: CASSAGRGQPQHF.

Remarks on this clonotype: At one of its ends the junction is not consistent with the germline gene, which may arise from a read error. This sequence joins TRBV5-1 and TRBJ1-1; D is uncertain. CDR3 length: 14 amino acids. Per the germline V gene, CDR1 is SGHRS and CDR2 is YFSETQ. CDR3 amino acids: CASSFLTANTGAFF. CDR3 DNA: TGCGCCAGCAGCTTTCTGACCGCGAACACTGGAGCTTTCTTT.

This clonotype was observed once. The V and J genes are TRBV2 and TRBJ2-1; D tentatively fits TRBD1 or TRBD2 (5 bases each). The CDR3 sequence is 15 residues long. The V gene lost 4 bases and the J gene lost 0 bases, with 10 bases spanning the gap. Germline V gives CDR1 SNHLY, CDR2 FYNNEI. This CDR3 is CASSGWGSSYNEQFF. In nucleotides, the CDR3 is TGTGCCAGCAGTGGGTGGGGGAGCTCCTACAATGAGCAGTTCTTC.

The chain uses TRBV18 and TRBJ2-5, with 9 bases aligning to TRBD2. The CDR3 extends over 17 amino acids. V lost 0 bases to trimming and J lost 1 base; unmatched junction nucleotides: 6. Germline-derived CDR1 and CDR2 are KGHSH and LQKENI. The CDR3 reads CASSPPQASGAQETQYF. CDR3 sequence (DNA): TGTGCCAGCTCACCACCGCAGGCTAGCGGGGCCCAAGAGACCCAGTACTTC.

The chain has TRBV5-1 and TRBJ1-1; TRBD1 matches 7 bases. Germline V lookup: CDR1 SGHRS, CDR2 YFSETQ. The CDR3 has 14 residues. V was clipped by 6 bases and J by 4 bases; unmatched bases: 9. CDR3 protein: CASKGGQVGTEAFF. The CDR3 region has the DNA TGCGCCAGCAAGGGAGGACAGGTCGGCACTGAAGCTTTCTTT.

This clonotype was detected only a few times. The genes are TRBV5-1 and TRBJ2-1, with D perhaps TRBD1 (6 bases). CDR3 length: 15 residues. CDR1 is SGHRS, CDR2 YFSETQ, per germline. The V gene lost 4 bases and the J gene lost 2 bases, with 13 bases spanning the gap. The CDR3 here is CASSAGRDTYNEQFF. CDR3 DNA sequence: TGCGCCAGCAGCGCCGGAAGGGACACCTACAATGAGCAGTTCTTC.

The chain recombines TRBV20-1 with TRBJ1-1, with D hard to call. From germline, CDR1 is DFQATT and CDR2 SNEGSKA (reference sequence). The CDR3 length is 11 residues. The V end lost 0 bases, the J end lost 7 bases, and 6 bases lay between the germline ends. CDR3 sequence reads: CSARDEGEAFF. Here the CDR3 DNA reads TGCAGTGCTAGAGATGAGGGTGAAGCTTTCTTT.

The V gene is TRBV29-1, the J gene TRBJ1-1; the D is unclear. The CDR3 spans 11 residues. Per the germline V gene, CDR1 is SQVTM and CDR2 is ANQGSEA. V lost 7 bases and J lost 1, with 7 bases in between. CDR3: CSGRENTEAFF. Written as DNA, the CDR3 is TGCAGCGGGCGGGAGAACACTGAAGCTTTCTTT.

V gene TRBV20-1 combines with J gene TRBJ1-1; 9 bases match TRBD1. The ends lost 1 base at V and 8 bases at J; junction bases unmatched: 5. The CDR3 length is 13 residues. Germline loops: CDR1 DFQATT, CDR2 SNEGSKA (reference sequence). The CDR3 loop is CSARGTGGEEAFF. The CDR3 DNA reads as TGCAGTGCTAGAGGTACAGGGGGCGAGGAAGCTTTCTTT.

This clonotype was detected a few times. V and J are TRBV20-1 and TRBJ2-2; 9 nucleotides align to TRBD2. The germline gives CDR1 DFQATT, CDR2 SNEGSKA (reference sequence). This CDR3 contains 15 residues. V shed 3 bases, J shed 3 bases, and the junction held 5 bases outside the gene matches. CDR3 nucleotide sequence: TGCAGTGCTAGGTTAGCGGGAGCCTACACCGGGGAGCTGTTTTTT. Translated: CSARLAGAYTGELFF.

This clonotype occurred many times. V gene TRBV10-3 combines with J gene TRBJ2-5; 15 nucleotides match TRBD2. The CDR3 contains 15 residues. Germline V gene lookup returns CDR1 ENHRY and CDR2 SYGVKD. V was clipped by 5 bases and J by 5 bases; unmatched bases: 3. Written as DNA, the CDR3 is TGTGCCATCAGTCCTGGGACTAGCGGGAGGGAGACCCAGTACTTC. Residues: CAISPGTSGRETQYF.

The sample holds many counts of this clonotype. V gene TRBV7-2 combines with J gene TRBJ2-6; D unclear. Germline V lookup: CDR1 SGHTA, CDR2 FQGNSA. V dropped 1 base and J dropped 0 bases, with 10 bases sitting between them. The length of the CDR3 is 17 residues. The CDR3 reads CASSLDSSRSGANVLTF. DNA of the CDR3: TGTGCCAGCAGCTTAGATTCCTCCCGCTCTGGGGCCAACGTCCTGACTTTC.

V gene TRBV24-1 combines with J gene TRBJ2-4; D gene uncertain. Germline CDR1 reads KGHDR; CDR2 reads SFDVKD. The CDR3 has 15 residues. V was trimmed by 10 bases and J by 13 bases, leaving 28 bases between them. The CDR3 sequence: CATQAGPGRYNEQYF. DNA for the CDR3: TGTGCCACGCAGGCCGGGCCCGGGCGCTACAATGAGCAGTACTTC.